Below are 26 T cell receptor beta chains sequenced from a single sample in a study of blood T cell repertoires in COVID-19. The assay was immunoSEQ multiplex PCR, and TCRdb's table has in-frame clones only and misses some. The sample lists 24,000 or so clones, 80% to 85% seen once, with approximately 60% in the top ten. What was sequenced was peripheral blood. These receptor sequences come from a woman of 80 years or more with acute or convalescent COVID-19.

The chain links TRBV27 to TRBJ2-7, with D possibly matching TRBD1 (6 bases). The ends were cut back, 8 bases at V and 3 bases at J, with 17 bases in the middle. This CDR3 has 14 residues. The germline V gene encodes CDR1 MNHEY and CDR2 SMNVEV (reference sequence). CDR3 in DNA: TGTGCCAGCCGTCTCGACAGGCGTTTCTACGAGCAGTACTTC. The encoded protein is CASRLDRRFYEQYF.

This chain connects TRBV7-2 to TRBJ1-5, with a tentative D call TRBD1 (6 bases). This CDR3 contains 15 residues. Trimming left V 6 bases short and J 5 bases short, with 17 bases between. The germline V gene has CDR1 SGHTA and CDR2 FQGNSA. The CDR3 is CASRISTGSHQPQHF. In nucleotides, the CDR3 is TGTGCCAGCAGAATCTCCACAGGGTCCCATCAGCCCCAGCATTTT.

This clone has more than one count but fewer than ten. The chain has TRBV5-1 and TRBJ1-1; D is unresolved. This CDR3 is built from 14 residues. Between the trimmed V and J ends, which lost 1 base and 0 bases, there was a span of 7 bases. Germline CDR1 and CDR2: SGHRS and YFSETQ. The CDR3 nucleotides are TGCGCCAGCAGCTTGTCTCAGTTGAACACTGAAGCTTTCTTT. Amino acid sequence: CASSLSQLNTEAFF.

The chain uses TRBV19 and TRBJ1-1; D might be TRBD1 (6 bases). The CDR3 totals 13 residues. The V and J ends lost 6 bases and 8 bases respectively, with 16 bases between them. CDR1 is LNHDA, CDR2 SQIVND, per germline (reference sequence). The CDR3 spells CASSPSGAYEAFF. The CDR3 DNA sequence: TGTGCCAGTAGCCCCTCAGGGGCTTACGAAGCTTTCTTT.

This chain uses TRBV27 with TRBJ2-7; D is unclear. Trimming shortened V by 6 bases and J by 4 bases, and 16 bases separated the two germline ends. Germline assignment: CDR1 MNHEY and CDR2 SMNVEV (reference sequence). The CDR3 loop spans 14 amino acids. CDR3 sequence (DNA): TGTGCCAGCAGCCTGCTAGGAAAAGAATACGAGCAGTACTTC. Protein product: CASSLLGKEYEQYF.

The V call is TRBV5-1, the J call TRBJ1-1; D is ambiguous. This CDR3 contains 15 residues. Germline-derived CDR1 and CDR2 are SGHRS and YFSETQ. V was cut by 4 bases and J by 0 bases, with 13 bases left in between. As DNA, the CDR3 is TGCGCCAGCAGCCCCGAAGAAGCCATGAACACTGAAGCTTTCTTT. It codes for CASSPEEAMNTEAFF.

This clone was seen only once. The rearrangement uses TRBV12-3 or TRBV12-4 and TRBJ1-2; no definite D call. Trimming shortened V by 3 bases and J by 5 bases, and 10 bases separated the two germline ends. The CDR3 covers 13 residues. The CDR3 is CASSFGWRYGYTF. The CDR3 DNA reads as TGTGCCAGCAGTTTTGGGTGGCGGTATGGCTACACCTTC.

The sample holds one count of this clone. The V and J genes are TRBV3-1 (or the pseudogene TRBV3-2) and TRBJ2-7; 9 bases fit TRBD2. The junction had 5 bases not matched to a gene; V was cut back by 0 bases and J by 2 bases. This CDR3 spans 16 amino acids. The germline CDR1 and CDR2 sequences are LGHDT and YNNKEL (reference sequence). CDR3 nucleotides: TGTGCCAGCAGCCAAGAGTTGGCGGGAGGGCCCTACGAGCAGTACTTC. Amino acid sequence: CASSQELAGGPYEQYF.

The rearrangement links TRBV30 to TRBJ2-3; 9 bases agree with TRBD2. The length of the CDR3 is 15 residues. Germline trimming cut 4 bases from V and 4 bases from J; bases unmatched to any gene: 9. Germline V gene lookup returns CDR1 GTSNPN and CDR2 SVGIG (reference sequence). The CDR3 DNA sequence: TGTGCCTGGAACGCGGGAGGGGGGGGCCCAGATACGCAGTATTTT. It is translated as CAWNAGGGGPDTQYF.

This clone was recorded once. The CDR3 loop reads CASSKTSGVGETQYF. The CDR3 nucleotides are TGTGCCAGCAGCAAGACTAGCGGGGTGGGAGAGACCCAGTACTTC. The chain couples TRBV7-3 to TRBJ2-5, with 11 bases that match TRBD2. Looked up from germline, CDR1 is SGHTA and CDR2 is FQGTGA. The CDR3 contains 15 residues. The junction had 6 bases not matched to a gene; V was cut back by 5 bases and J by 4 bases.

The sample holds a few counts of this clone. This rearrangement joins TRBV3-1 (or the pseudogene TRBV3-2) to TRBJ1-2; TRBD1 matches 7 bases. The germline V gene encodes CDR1 LGHDT and CDR2 YNNKEL (reference sequence). The V segment lost 4 bases and the J segment 4 bases; nucleotides outside the gene matches: 9. The CDR3 sequence is 15 residues long. CDR3 sequence (DNA): TGTGCCAGCAGCCTTAGACAGGGCAGGGTCTATGGCTACACCTTC. The encoded protein is CASSLRQGRVYGYTF.

The chain employs TRBV7-8 and TRBJ1-2; unclear D gene. The V gene's germline CDR1 is SGHVS and CDR2 FQNEAQ. The CDR3 length is 14 residues. Trimming stripped 6 bases from V and 0 bases from J, with 11 bases between. The CDR3 DNA reads as TGTGCCAGCAGGGCTTCGCGGACTAACTATGGCTACACCTTC. Residues: CASRASRTNYGYTF.

V usage is TRBV6-1 and J usage is TRBJ2-1, with 9 bases fitting TRBD2. Germline V CDR1 and CDR2: MNHNS, SASEGT. This CDR3 is 17 amino acids long. V lost 4 bases to trimming and J lost 0 bases; unmatched junction nucleotides: 7. DNA of the CDR3: TGTGCCAGCAGTGGGGGCGGGAGGGGGGCCTCCTACAATGAGCAGTTCTTC. It specifies CASSGGGRGASYNEQFF.

The V call is TRBV27, the J call TRBJ1-1, with D possibly being TRBD1 (5 bases). Trimming took 6 bases from V and 9 from J, leaving 11 bases between them. This CDR3 comprises 11 residues. CDR1 is MNHEY, CDR2 SMNVEV, per germline (reference sequence). The CDR3 sequence: CASRAGGKAFF. The CDR3 DNA follows: TGTGCCAGCAGGGCGGGGGGTAAAGCTTTCTTT.

This clone has more than one count but fewer than ten. The gene calls are TRBV2 and TRBJ1-1, with 7 bases matching TRBD1. Germline V lookup: CDR1 SNHLY, CDR2 FYNNEI. With V trimmed by 5 bases and J by 7 bases, 7 bases remained unmatched. CDR3 length equals 13 residues. The CDR3 here is CASSPDRRSEAFF. The CDR3 coding sequence is TGTGCCAGCAGTCCGGACAGGAGGAGTGAAGCTTTCTTT.

V and J are TRBV25-1 and TRBJ1-4, with 8 nucleotides matching TRBD1. This CDR3 has 15 amino acids. Looked up from germline, CDR1 is MGHDK and CDR2 is SYGVNS. Trimming removed 2 bases from V and 11 bases from J; junction bases left unmatched: 10. The CDR3 DNA sequence: TGTGCCAGCAGTGAAGTCGGGACAGGCCAAAAGAAACTGTTTTTT. Encoded protein: CASSEVGTGQKKLFF.

The chain recombines TRBV6-1 with TRBJ1-1, with 9 bases fitting TRBD1. V shed 1 base and J 6 bases; nucleotides not matched to a gene: 3. The germline V gene encodes CDR1 MNHNS and CDR2 SASEGT. The CDR3 extends over 14 amino acids. The CDR3 here is CASSEGRDRAEAFF. The CDR3 nucleotides read TGTGCCAGCAGTGAAGGCCGGGACAGGGCTGAAGCTTTCTTT.

The chain employs TRBV30 and TRBJ2-2; D remains ambiguous. Germline V gives CDR1 GTSNPN, CDR2 SVGIG (reference sequence). Deletions cut 1 base from V and 7 bases from J, with 7 bases between. The CDR3 sequence is 12 residues long. The DNA for the CDR3 is TGTGCCTGGAGTGAACTCTACGGGGAGCTGTTTTTT. Its protein product is CAWSELYGELFF.

V and J are TRBV6-5 and TRBJ1-5, with TRBD1 identical over 7 bases. The CDR3 runs 14 residues. V shed 6 bases and J 3 bases; nucleotides not matched to a gene: 5. Germline CDR1 reads MNHEY; CDR2 reads SVGAGI. This CDR3 reads CASRTGITNQPQHF. Here the CDR3 DNA reads TGTGCCAGCAGGACAGGGATCACCAATCAGCCCCAGCATTTT.

V usage is TRBV7-3 and J usage is TRBJ2-3, with 7 nucleotides matching TRBD1. The length of the CDR3 is 15 residues. V trimming: 5 bases; J trimming: 4 bases; junction bases outside the gene matches: 9. Germline V gene data show CDR1 as SGHTA and CDR2 as FQGTGA. Here the CDR3 reads CASSLEGAGADTQYF. The CDR3 nucleotides are TGTGCCAGCAGCCTTGAGGGGGCTGGGGCAGATACGCAGTATTTT.

The gene calls are TRBV2 and TRBJ1-2, with TRBD1 identical over 8 bases. With V trimmed by 5 bases and J by 3 bases, 2 bases remained unmatched. The CDR3 is 13 amino acids. Germline V gene lookup returns CDR1 SNHLY and CDR2 FYNNEI. The CDR3 is CASSSTGDYGYTF. As DNA, the CDR3 is TGTGCCAGCAGTTCGACAGGGGACTATGGCTACACCTTC.

The gene calls are TRBV30 and TRBJ2-5, with 13 bases aligning to TRBD2. Germline trimming cut 4 bases from V and 4 bases from J; bases unmatched to any gene: 6. CDR1 GTSNPN and CDR2 SVGIG come from the germline V gene (reference sequence). The CDR3 is made up of 15 amino acids. CDR3 sequence reads: CAWTSGLAGAETQYF. The CDR3 nucleotides read TGTGCCTGGACGAGTGGACTAGCGGGAGCAGAGACCCAGTACTTC.

J is TRBJ1-6 and V is TRBV16, with 8 positions matching TRBD1. With V trimmed by 2 bases and J by 6 bases, 0 bases remained unmatched. The length of the CDR3 is 14 residues. Germline V gene data show CDR1 as KGHSY and CDR2 as FQNENV. The CDR3 spells CASSQDRGNSPLHF. Here the CDR3 DNA reads TGTGCCAGCAGCCAAGACAGGGGTAATTCACCCCTCCACTTT.

This chain joins TRBV5-6 and TRBJ2-3; D perhaps matches TRBD1 (5 bases). Germline assignment: CDR1 SGHDT and CDR2 YYEEEE. V lost 4 bases to trimming and J lost 8 bases, with 20 bases between them. The CDR3 is 15 amino acids. CDR3 loop: CASSQGPAPHGTQYF. In DNA, the CDR3 is TGTGCCAGCAGCCAGGGCCCAGCCCCGCACGGTACGCAGTATTTT.

The chain carries TRBV12-3 or TRBV12-4 and TRBJ2-7, with 8 bases matching TRBD1. This CDR3 comprises 13 residues. V gave up 6 bases and J gave up 4 bases; unmatched junction bases: 5. In nucleotides, the CDR3 is TGTGCCAGCAGCTACAGGGGGAGGTACGAGCAGTACTTC. It specifies CASSYRGRYEQYF.

This clone was observed a few times. The chain couples TRBV5-1 to TRBJ1-1, with D perhaps TRBD1 (6 bases). Trimming cost V 0 bases and J 0 bases, with 9 bases left between them. From germline, CDR1 is SGHRS and CDR2 YFSETQ. The CDR3 loop spans 15 amino acids. CDR3 region: CASSLGGQLNTEAFF. The DNA for the CDR3 is TGCGCCAGCAGCTTGGGAGGACAGCTGAACACTGAAGCTTTCTTT.